The entry that follows covers one T cell receptor (beta chain) sequence. The data were obtained in a study of blood T cell repertoires in COVID-19. This CDR3 has 14 amino acids. Trimming shortened V by 1 base and J by 2 bases, and 8 bases separated the two germline ends. Germline CDR1 and CDR2: SEHNR and FQNEAQ (reference sequence). Sequencing was performed with immunoSEQ multiplex PCR; in TCRdb, only in-frame clones are kept and a portion is missing. The table includes more than 200,000 clones, roughly four fifths detected once. This receptor was obtained from a man aged 80 or over with acute or convalescent COVID-19. The sequenced sample was peripheral blood. The chain has TRBV7-9 and TRBJ1-2; no definite D call. CDR3 amino acids: CASSLGGPNYGYTF. In DNA form, the CDR3 reads TGTGCCAGCAGCTTAGGTGGCCCCAACTATGGCTACACCTTC.